The 10 T cell receptor beta chains listed next were all sequenced from one sample in a study of CD8 T cells in Susac syndrome. Random hexamers were used to reverse transcribe about 0.5 to 1 ug of RNA. Each CDR3 protein gets one entry after TCRdb re-called the immunoSEQ multiplex PCR reads with MiXCR. The sample consists of about 300,000 distinct CDR3 sequences, 70% to 90% of them appearing once. Sample: CD8+ T cells from PBMCs. All receptors come from a human donor with multiple sclerosis.

This chain uses TRBV4-3 with TRBJ2-5; no clear D. Trimming pared 1 base from V and 3 bases from J, leaving 6 bases between. CDR1 and CDR2 from the germline V gene are LGHNA and YSLEER. The CDR3 sequence is 13 residues long. CDR3 sequence (DNA): TGCGCCAGCAGCCAAGCCTTAAAAGAGACCCAGTACTTC. It is translated as CASSQALKETQYF.

Only one count was recorded for this clonotype. The chain joins TRBV28 to TRBJ1-6; 7 bases line up with TRBD1. The CDR3 length is 14 residues. V gave up 6 bases and J gave up 10 bases; unmatched junction bases: 9. Germline-derived CDR1 and CDR2 are MDHEN and SYDVKM. The CDR3 is CASSSTGNGSPLHF. The CDR3 region has the DNA TGTGCCAGCAGCTCGACAGGGAATGGCTCACCCCTCCACTTT.

This clonotype was observed a few times. The chain recombines TRBV7-3 with TRBJ2-5; unclear D gene. The CDR3 sequence is 17 residues long. V lost 1 base and J 2 bases, leaving 17 bases between the germline ends. The germline CDR1 and CDR2 sequences are SGHTA and FQGTGA. CDR3 in DNA: TGTGCCAGCAGCTTAAGGGCGCGTGGGGTCTCGCAAGAGACCCAGTACTTC. Protein sequence: CASSLRARGVSQETQYF.

The chain employs TRBV21-1 and TRBJ2-2. TRBV21-1 is marked as a pseudogene. This CDR3 region has 11 residues. The CDR3 loop reads CASIGTGELFF. CDR3 DNA sequence: TGTGCCAGCATAGGTACCGGGGAGCTGTTTTTT.

Comments on this clonotype: One end of the junction fails to match germline, which may point to a read error. J is TRBJ2-1 and V is TRBV7-6; 7 bases are a match to TRBD1. CDR3 length equals 21 residues. Per the germline V gene, CDR1 is SGHVS and CDR2 is FNYEAQ. The CDR3 coding sequence is TGTGCCAGCAGCTTAGAGCATCGGACAGGCCTCAAGATTGGCTCCTACGATGAGCAGTTCTTC. This sequence encodes CASSLEHRTGLKIGSYDEQFF.

This chain uses TRBV12-3 or TRBV12-4 with TRBJ2-4; D might be TRBD1 (6 bases). The CDR3 has 13 residues. The ends were cut back, 7 bases at V and 13 bases at J, with 20 bases in the middle. This CDR3 is CASTYRVFNAQYF. CDR3 coding DNA: TGTGCCAGCACCTACAGGGTGTTCAACGCCCAGTACTTC.

The chain recombines TRBV12-3 or TRBV12-4 with TRBJ2-3; 10 bases are a match to TRBD1. This CDR3 spans 15 amino acids. V trimming: 6 bases; J trimming: 4 bases; junction bases outside the gene matches: 7. CDR3 sequence (DNA): TGTGCCAGCAGGAATGGACAGGGGGGCCCAGATACGCAGTATTTT. Protein product: CASRNGQGGPDTQYF.

The rearrangement uses TRBV7-9 and TRBJ2-6; a possible D gene is TRBD1 (6 bases). The germline V gene has CDR1 SEHNR and CDR2 FQNEAQ (reference sequence). This CDR3 has 18 amino acids. Trimming stripped 4 bases from V and 2 bases from J, with 18 bases between. The DNA for the CDR3 is TGTGCCAGCAGCTCCTCAGGGGTGCTAGGAGCTGGGGCCAACGTCCTGACTTTC. It encodes CASSSSGVLGAGANVLTF.

CDR3 DNA: TGTGCCAGCAGTTTCCGGGGGCGCGTGAACTATGGCTACACCTTC. Translated: CASSFRGRVNYGYTF. This sequence joins TRBV28 and TRBJ1-2; tentatively, D is TRBD1 (6 bases). Germline CDR1 and CDR2: MDHEN and SYDVKM. The CDR3 loop spans 15 amino acids. V lost 3 bases and J lost 2, with 13 bases in between.

The V gene is TRBV24-1, the J gene TRBJ2-1; tentative D call: TRBD1 (6 bases). Between the trimmed V and J ends, which lost 0 bases and 6 bases, there was a span of 17 bases. This CDR3 has 17 residues. CDR1 is KGHDR and CDR2 is SFDVKD in the germline V gene. The chain's CDR3 is CATSDLSHLEQGNEQFF. CDR3 bases: TGTGCCACCAGTGATTTGTCCCACCTCGAACAGGGCAATGAGCAGTTCTTC.